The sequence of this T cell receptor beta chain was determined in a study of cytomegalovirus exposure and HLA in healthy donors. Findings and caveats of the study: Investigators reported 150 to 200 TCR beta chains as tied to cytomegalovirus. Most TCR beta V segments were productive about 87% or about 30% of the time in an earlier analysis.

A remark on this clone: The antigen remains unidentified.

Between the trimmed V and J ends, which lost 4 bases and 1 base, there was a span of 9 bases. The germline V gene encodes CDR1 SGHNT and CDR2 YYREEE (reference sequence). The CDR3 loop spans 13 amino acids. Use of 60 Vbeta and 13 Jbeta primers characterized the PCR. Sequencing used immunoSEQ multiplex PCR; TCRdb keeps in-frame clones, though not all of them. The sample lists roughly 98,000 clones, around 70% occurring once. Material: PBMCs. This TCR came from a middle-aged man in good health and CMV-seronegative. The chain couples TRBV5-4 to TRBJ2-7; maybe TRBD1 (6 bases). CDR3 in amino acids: CASSPDSSYEQYF. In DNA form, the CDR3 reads TGTGCCAGCAGCCCGGACAGTTCCTACGAGCAGTACTTC. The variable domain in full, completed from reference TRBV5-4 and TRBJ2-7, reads ETGVTQSPTHLIKTRGQQVTLRCSSQSGHNTVSWYQQALGQGPQFIFQYYREEENGRGNFPPRFSGLQFPNYSSELNVNALELDDSALYLCASSPDSSYEQYFGPGTRLTVT.